This TCR beta chain comes out of a study of CD8+ T cells in alopecia areata. Across the whole study: Treatment of the treated patients consisted of oral tofacitinib, 5 to 10 mg twice daily.

As part of sample collection, lesional scalp punch biopsies and peripheral blood were taken from alopecia areata patients. Study-wide findings and caveats: Elevated clonality characterized lesional scalp relative to normal scalp, particularly in alopecia totalis/universalis. In patients, TCRs were shared less clearly than in mice, and HLA may possibly be involved.

Extraction of RNA preceded its reverse transcription into cDNA, which served as the sequencing template. The protocol was immunoSEQ multiplex PCR, while the TCRdb copy is restricted to in-frame clones and leaves out a portion. Counted here are roughly 11,000 clones, over 60% occurring once; the ten biggest clones make up more than 14%. A word on this clone: Its antigen is currently unknown.

The trim removed 4 bases at V and 7 bases at J, leaving 10 bases unmatched. In germline, CDR1 is SGHRS, CDR2 YFSETQ. This CDR3 has 14 residues. The sequencing sample was made of skin. The rearrangement links TRBV5-1 to TRBJ2-7; TRBD2 agrees at 8 bases. This receptor was taken from a human donor with alopecia areata. In DNA form, the CDR3 reads TGCGCCAGCAGCCCACGGGGGGGCGTAGGGGAGCAGTACTTC. It is translated as CASSPRGGVGEQYF.